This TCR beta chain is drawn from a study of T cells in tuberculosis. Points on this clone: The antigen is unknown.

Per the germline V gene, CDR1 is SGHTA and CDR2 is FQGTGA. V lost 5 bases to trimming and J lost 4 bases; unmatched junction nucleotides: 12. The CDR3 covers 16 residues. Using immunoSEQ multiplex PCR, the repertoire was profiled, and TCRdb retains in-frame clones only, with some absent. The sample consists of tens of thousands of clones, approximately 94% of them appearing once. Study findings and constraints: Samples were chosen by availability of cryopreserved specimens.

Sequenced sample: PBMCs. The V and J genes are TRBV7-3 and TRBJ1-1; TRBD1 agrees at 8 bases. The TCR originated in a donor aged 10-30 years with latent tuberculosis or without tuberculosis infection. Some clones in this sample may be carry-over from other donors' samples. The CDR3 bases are TGTGCCAGCAGCAAAAACAGGGGGATGATGCGCACTGAAGCTTTCTTT. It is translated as CASSKNRGMMRTEAFF.